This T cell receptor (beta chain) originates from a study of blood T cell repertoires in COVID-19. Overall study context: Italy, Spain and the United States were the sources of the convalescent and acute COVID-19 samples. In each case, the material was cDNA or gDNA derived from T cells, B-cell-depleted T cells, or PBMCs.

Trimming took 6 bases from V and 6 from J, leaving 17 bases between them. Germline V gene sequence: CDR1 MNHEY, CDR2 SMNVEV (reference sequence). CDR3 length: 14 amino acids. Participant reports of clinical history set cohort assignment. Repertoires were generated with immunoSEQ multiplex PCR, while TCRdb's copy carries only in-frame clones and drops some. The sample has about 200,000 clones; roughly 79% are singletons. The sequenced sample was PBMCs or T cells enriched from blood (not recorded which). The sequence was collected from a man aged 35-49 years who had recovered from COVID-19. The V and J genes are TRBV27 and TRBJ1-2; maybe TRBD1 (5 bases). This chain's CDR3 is CASRGVTTAHGYTF. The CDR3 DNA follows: TGTGCCAGCAGAGGGGTCACTACAGCCCATGGCTACACCTTC.